This T cell receptor beta chain was sequenced for a study of CD8 T cell repertoires and HIV-1 epitope variants. For the study at large: 1M T cells were kept uncultured as a baseline.

Clones were read by immunoSEQ multiplex PCR, and TCRdb kept only the in-frame ones, dropping some. The data contain about 95,000 clones, around 67% of them singletons. This clone has a single count. The CDR3 loop spans 16 amino acids. After removal of 5 bases from V and 3 bases from J, the junction contained 7 bases not matched to a gene. Germline V lookup: CDR1 SEHNR, CDR2 FQNEAQ (reference sequence). The TCR sequence derives from a male donor with HIV. The chain couples TRBV7-9 to TRBJ1-6, with 7 nucleotides matching TRBD1. The sequenced sample was uncultured baseline CD8+ T cells from peripheral blood mononuclear cells (PBMCs). The CDR3: CASSADREIYNSPLHF. The CDR3 nucleotides read TGTGCCAGCAGCGCAGACAGGGAAATCTATAATTCACCCCTCCACTTT.